A single sample is the source of the 14 T cell receptor beta chains below, sequenced in a study of T cells expressing NK-cell markers (dated by TCRdb to 2020 to 2022). The method was 5' RACE. The data were produced on an Illumina HiSeq 2000. One entry per CDR3 protein sequence results from the TCRdb reprocessing of the reads, with DNA left out. This sample's clone table shows 150,000 to 180,000 distinct CDR3 sequences. The ten largest clones take up roughly a third of the sample. The sample consisted of blood T cells: a sorted CD56 or NKG2C T cell subset, CD4+ or CD8+ T cells, or bulk PBMC T cells (not recorded which). The receptors shown here come from a woman between 50 and 59 years old in good health. Donor details come from another sample of the same person, matched by shared clones.

The rearrangement uses TRBV27 and TRBJ2-1; the TCRdb call, TRBD2, lacks DNA for checking. This CDR3 spans 13 amino acids. Looked up from germline, CDR1 is MNHEY and CDR2 is SMNVEV (reference sequence). The CDR3: CASSVTNHYEQFF.

This rearrangement joins TRBV7-8 to TRBJ2-5; TCRdb's D call, TRBD1, is unchecked because there is no DNA. CDR1 and CDR2 from the germline V gene are SGHVS and FQNEAQ. The CDR3 spans 15 residues. This chain's CDR3 is CASTSGTGLKETQYF.

The J gene is TRBJ1-6, the V gene TRBV7-6; TCRdb calls TRBD1, which cannot be checked without DNA. Germline V CDR1 and CDR2: SGHVS, FNYEAQ. The CDR3 runs to 19 residues. The CDR3 sequence is CASSTPFDRGRIGNSPLHF.

This chain connects TRBV12-3 or TRBV12-4 to TRBJ1-1; the D call of TRBD1 rests on TCRdb alone, since no DNA is present to check it. The CDR3 length is 12 residues. This chain's CDR3 is CASRLGAYEAFF.

This sequence joins TRBV14 and TRBJ2-7. Germline V gene sequence: CDR1 SGHDN, CDR2 FVKESK. This CDR3 is 17 amino acids long. The CDR3 sequence is CASSSYPRSSIPYEQYF.

The genes are TRBV25-1 and TRBJ2-1; TCRdb picks TRBD2, but there is no DNA to check that call. Germline V gene sequence: CDR1 MGHDK, CDR2 SYGVNS. CDR3 size: 20 residues. CDR3 loop: CASSEEGVKFPRVIYNEQFF.

The chain uses TRBV11-2 and TRBJ1-4; no DNA is available, so the TRBD1 call from TCRdb remains unchecked. The germline V gene has CDR1 SGHAT and CDR2 FQNNGV. This CDR3 spans 16 amino acids. CDR3 protein: CASSLDRDREREKLFF.

This rearrangement joins TRBV5-1 to TRBJ1-4; TCRdb's D gene call, TRBD1, goes unchecked for lack of DNA. The V gene's germline CDR1 is SGHRS and CDR2 YFSETQ. The CDR3 loop spans 15 amino acids. The CDR3 loop reads CASTDRGSPNEKLFF. The variable domain in full, with the rest retrieved from reference TRBV5-1 and TRBJ1-4, is KAGVTQTPRYLIKTRGQQVTLSCSPISGHRSVSWYQQTPGQGLQFLFEYFSETQRNKGNFPGRFSGRQFSNSRSEMNVSTLELGDSALYLCASTDRGSPNEKLFFGSGTQLSVL.

CDR3 residues: CASSLKRGTDTQYF. The chain recombines TRBV7-3 with TRBJ2-3; absent DNA, TCRdb's TRBD2 call cannot be checked. From germline, CDR1 is SGHTA and CDR2 FQGTGA. This CDR3 has 14 amino acids.

The chain carries TRBV5-1 and TRBJ2-1. The length of the CDR3 is 13 residues. Germline CDR1 is SGHRS and CDR2 is YFSETQ. The CDR3 sequence is CASSAATYNEQFF.

The genes are TRBV10-3 and TRBJ2-5; TCRdb lists TRBD1, though no DNA is available to test this call. Germline lookup yields CDR1 ENHRY and CDR2 SYGVKD. The length of the CDR3 is 15 residues. The CDR3 here is CAISELDRATETQYF.

This chain connects TRBV6-5 to TRBJ2-3; TCRdb's D gene call, TRBD1, goes unchecked for lack of DNA. This CDR3 spans 17 amino acids. Germline V gives CDR1 MNHEY, CDR2 SVGAGI. The CDR3 is CASSYSTRGGSTDTQYF.

This chain links TRBV12-3 or TRBV12-4 with TRBJ2-4. The CDR3 loop spans 18 amino acids. CDR3 protein: CASSFLNVGARAKNIQYF.

The V call is TRBV4-1, the J call TRBJ1-1. CDR1 and CDR2 (germline): MGHRA, YSYEKL. The CDR3 is 11 residues long. The CDR3: CASSAVDEAFF.